One and the same sample provided the 10 T cell receptor beta chains below, sequenced in a study of CD4 and CD8 cells across lung adenocarcinoma regions (dated by TCRdb to 2017 to 2018). Library prep was done by PCR. Instrument on record: HiSeq X Ten. In-frame beta chains were kept once TCRdb had trimmed the public reads at Q25 with fastp and called clones with MiXCR. When rows share a CDR3 protein, they turn into one entry using the most common DNA and genes. For this sample the table gives about 20,000 distinct CDR3 sequences, of which roughly 56% were detected only once. Approximately 26% of the sample belongs to the ten largest clones. Material for sequencing was CD8+ T cells from the center of a lung tumor. Reading the label with the study, this specimen's cell subset or site is: tumor center region. The receptors were sampled from a female donor with lung adenocarcinoma. The CD4 and CD8 labels of this study may be unreliable.

By share of the sample, this clonotype is large. The gene calls are TRBV6-5 and TRBJ2-1; TRBD2 aligns across 10 bases. The trim removed 3 bases at V and 13 bases at J, leaving 6 bases unmatched. The germline V gene encodes CDR1 MNHEY and CDR2 SVGAGI. The CDR3 totals 13 residues. CDR3: CASSYASGSPQFF. CDR3 DNA: TGTGCCAGCAGTTATGCTAGCGGGAGTCCTCAGTTCTTC.

The J gene is TRBJ1-5, the V gene TRBV4-1; D might be TRBD1 (5 bases). V lost 5 bases and J 6 bases, leaving 23 bases between the germline ends. The germline V gene encodes CDR1 MGHRA and CDR2 YSYEKL. This CDR3 has 17 residues. In DNA form, the CDR3 reads TGCGCCAGCAGCTTAAACACCAGGGTGTCGAGGGGTCAGCCCCAGCATTTT. Translation gives CASSLNTRVSRGQPQHF.

The genes are TRBV6-1 and TRBJ2-4, with a weak D call TRBD2 (7 bases). Looked up from germline, CDR1 is MNHNS and CDR2 is SASEGT. CDR3 size: 16 residues. V was shortened by 1 base and J by 12 bases, with 22 bases between the two germline ends. This chain's CDR3 is CASSEEGGGATDTQYF. For the CDR3, the DNA is TGTGCCAGCAGTGAAGAGGGGGGGGGGGCCACAGATACTCAGTACTTC.

This clonotype occurred a few times. This rearrangement joins TRBV7-6 to TRBJ2-1; perhaps TRBD2 as D (5 bases). Germline CDR1 reads SGHVS; CDR2 reads FNYEAQ. Trimming shortened V by 3 bases and J by 9 bases, and 15 bases separated the two germline ends. CDR3 length equals 14 residues. The CDR3 DNA reads as TGTGCCAGCAGCTTCGGCATGGTACGGGGTGAGCAGTTCTTC. This translates into CASSFGMVRGEQFF.

V gene TRBV23-1 combines with J gene TRBJ2-3, with TRBD1 as a possible D gene (6 bases). TRBV23-1 is an ORF, with its function uncertain. V dropped 1 base and J dropped 13 bases, with 15 bases sitting between them. This CDR3 comprises 13 residues. DNA of the CDR3: TGCGCCAGCAGTCAATTTTACCTTGGGGACAAGTATTTT. As protein: CASSQFYLGDKYF.

The rearrangement joins TRBV25-1 to TRBJ2-2; no reliable D call. The J call may not be correct, given that the DNA end is closer to TRBJ2-3. Germline V lookup: CDR1 MGHDK, CDR2 SYGVNS. The CDR3 is made up of 14 amino acids. The CDR3 region is CASSEYAGTEKQYF. DNA for the CDR3: TGTGCCAGCAGTGAATACGCAGGCACCGAGAAGCAGTATTTT.

This chain connects TRBV27 to TRBJ2-2, with 11 bases identical to TRBD2. The closer fit of TRBJ2-3 to the DNA end suggests the J call may be wrong. The CDR3 loop spans 17 amino acids. CDR1 and CDR2 from the germline V gene are MNHEY and SMNVEV (reference sequence). The CDR3 DNA follows: TGTGCCACCCGGCGGGGACTAGCGGCGACGAACACAGGGACGCAGTATTTT. Translating gives CATRRGLAATNTGTQYF.

This chain connects TRBV10-2 to TRBJ2-5; D remains ambiguous. The J call is doubtful: the DNA matches TRBJ2-7 better. The CDR3 runs 13 residues. Germline V gene lookup returns CDR1 WSHSY and CDR2 SAAADI. The CDR3 DNA reads TGCGCCAGCAGTGAGTCGGTAGTCTACGAGCAGTACTTC. This encodes CASSESVVYEQYF.

This clonotype has a count of ten or more. V gene TRBV6-1 combines with J gene TRBJ1-5; 10 positions match TRBD1. The CDR3 sequence is 14 residues long. Trimming took 6 bases from V and 3 from J; bases not matched to a gene: 2. CDR1 is MNHNS and CDR2 is SASEGT in the germline V gene. The chain's CDR3 is CASSGTGVNQPQHF. DNA for the CDR3: TGTGCCAGCAGCGGGACAGGGGTCAATCAGCCCCAGCATTTT.

The chain joins TRBV15 to TRBJ1-1; tentative D call: TRBD1 (5 bases). Germline values: CDR1 LNHNV, CDR2 YYDKDF (reference sequence). The CDR3 covers 17 residues. Trimming took 1 base from V and 7 from J, leaving 22 bases between them. CDR3 sequence: CATSRASNLGGRGEAFF. The CDR3, as DNA: TGTGCCACCAGCAGAGCCTCTAACCTCGGGGGAAGGGGTGAAGCTTTCTTT.